These 13 T cell receptor beta chains share one sample of origin, sequenced in a study of T-cell reconstitution after alpha-beta-depleted transplantation in children. Preparation of the TCRbeta library used unique molecular identifiers. TCRdb re-analysed the PCR reads in MiXCR, keeping a single row per CDR3 protein. The repertoire includes some 550,000 distinct CDR3 sequences, approximately 20% of them detected once, and roughly 3.3% sits in the top ten. Here the sequenced sample was PBMCs from the stem cell graft donor, taken from the stem cell graft. The receptors here all came from a human donor who donated a stem cell graft to a child with acute lymphoblastic leukemia.

This clonotype was recorded a few times. V and J are TRBV12-3 or TRBV12-4 and TRBJ2-3, with D perhaps being TRBD1 or TRBD2 (6 bases each). V gave up 6 bases and J gave up 3 bases, with 16 bases separating them. CDR3 size: 15 residues. CDR3 loop: CASREQGGGTDTQYF. The CDR3 bases are TGTGCCAGCAGGGAACAGGGAGGAGGGACAGATACGCAGTATTTT.

This clonotype has a handful of counts. The chain recombines TRBV18 with TRBJ1-2; 8 bases fit TRBD1. J was trimmed by 2 bases and V by 3 bases; bases with no gene match: 2. The CDR3 has 14 amino acids. Germline values: CDR1 KGHSH, CDR2 LQKENI. The chain's CDR3 is CASSPGQANYGYTF. Here the CDR3 DNA reads TGTGCCAGCTCACCGGGACAGGCCAACTATGGCTACACCTTC.

The rearrangement uses TRBV29-1 and TRBJ2-7; 12 bases map to TRBD2. The CDR3 is 14 amino acids. The V and J ends lost 4 bases and 6 bases, in that order; junction bases with no gene match: 7. Germline V lookup: CDR1 SQVTM, CDR2 ANQGSEA. The CDR3, as DNA: TGCAGCGTTGCCAGACTAGCGGGAGAGGTCGAGCAGTACTTC. This codes for CSVARLAGEVEQYF.

There are a few counts of this clonotype. The chain carries TRBV12-5 and TRBJ2-5; D gene uncertain. Deletions cut 5 bases from V and 7 bases from J, with 23 bases between. This CDR3 comprises 16 residues. Looked up from germline, CDR1 is LGHNT and CDR2 is FRNRAP. The CDR3 here is CASGPPSIGRSGTQYF. The CDR3 nucleotides read TGTGCTAGTGGTCCCCCCTCTATCGGGCGGTCTGGGACCCAGTACTTC. Combining the CDR3 with reference TRBV12-5 and TRBJ2-5 gives the whole variable domain DARVTQTPRHKVTEMGQEVTMRCQPILGHNTVFWYRQTMMQGLELLAYFRNRAPLDDSGMPKDRFSAEMPDATLATLKIQPSEPRDSAVYFCASGPPSIGRSGTQYFGPGTRLLVL.

This clonotype was counted between two and nine times. The chain employs TRBV3-1 and TRBJ2-5; 7 nucleotides match TRBD1. Germline CDR1 is LGHDT and CDR2 is YNNKEL (reference sequence). This CDR3 has 14 residues. Trimming removed 4 bases from V and 6 bases from J; junction bases left unmatched: 8. The CDR3 nucleotides read TGTGCCAGCAGCCCCCGAGGGGGCGGTCAGACCCAGTACTTC. Translated, it gives CASSPRGGGQTQYF.

This chain joins TRBV7-9 and TRBJ1-2; unclear D gene. The CDR3 sequence is 13 residues long. Trimming pared 0 bases from V and 6 bases from J, leaving 8 bases between. Germline V CDR1 and CDR2: SEHNR, FQNEAQ (reference sequence). As DNA, the CDR3 is TGTGCCAGCAGCTTAGCGGACGGTAATGGCTACACCTTC. It yields the protein CASSLADGNGYTF.

The chain joins TRBV20-1 to TRBJ2-7; 14 bases match TRBD2. The junction had 3 bases not matched to a gene; V was cut back by 0 bases and J by 5 bases. In germline, CDR1 is DFQATT, CDR2 SNEGSKA (reference sequence). The CDR3 totals 15 residues. CDR3 sequence: CSARDGTSGRNEQYF. CDR3 coding DNA: TGCAGTGCTAGAGACGGGACTAGCGGGAGAAACGAGCAGTACTTC.

This clonotype was picked up a small number of times. V and J are TRBV24-1 and TRBJ2-3; D remains unclear. This CDR3 contains 11 residues. Between the trimmed V and J ends, which lost 6 bases and 6 bases, there was a span of 6 bases. Germline loops: CDR1 KGHDR, CDR2 SFDVKD. The CDR3 is CATSRADTQYF. As DNA, the CDR3 is TGTGCCACCAGTAGAGCGGATACGCAGTATTTT.

This clonotype has a handful of counts. The chain joins TRBV5-6 to TRBJ2-7, with D uncertain. This CDR3 is 14 amino acids long. The germline V gene has CDR1 SGHDT and CDR2 YYEEEE. The ends were cut back, 0 bases at V and 3 bases at J, with 10 bases in the middle. DNA of the CDR3: TGTGCCAGCAGCTTGGGAGACGTTAACTACGAGCAGTACTTC. As protein: CASSLGDVNYEQYF. The whole variable domain, remainder taken from reference TRBV5-6 and TRBJ2-7, is DAGVTQSPTHLIKTRGQQVTLRCSPKSGHDTVSWYQQALGQGPQFIFQYYEEEERQRGNFPDRFSGHQFPNYSSELNVNALLLGDSALYLCASSLGDVNYEQYFGPGTRLTVT.

This clonotype occurred a few times. V gene TRBV3-1 combines with J gene TRBJ2-5; maybe TRBD1 (6 bases). Trimming shortened V by 3 bases and J by 5 bases, and 10 bases separated the two germline ends. Germline V gene sequence: CDR1 LGHDT, CDR2 YNNKEL (reference sequence). The CDR3 extends over 13 amino acids. The CDR3 sequence: CASSQGAEETQYF. In nucleotides, the CDR3 is TGTGCCAGCAGCCAGGGGGCTGAGGAGACCCAGTACTTC.

This chain connects TRBV5-6 to TRBJ1-2; maybe TRBD1 (5 bases). CDR3 length: 14 amino acids. CDR1 is SGHDT and CDR2 is YYEEEE in the germline V gene. The V end was cut by 3 bases, the J end by 3 bases, with 12 bases between. The CDR3 here is CASSSGGVHYGYTF. CDR3 coding DNA: TGTGCCAGCAGCTCCGGGGGGGTTCACTATGGCTACACCTTC. The entire variable domain, with the rest obtained from reference TRBV5-6 and TRBJ1-2, is as follows: DAGVTQSPTHLIKTRGQQVTLRCSPKSGHDTVSWYQQALGQGPQFIFQYYEEEERQRGNFPDRFSGHQFPNYSSELNVNALLLGDSALYLCASSSGGVHYGYTFGSGTRLTVV.

This clonotype was seen a handful of times. The chain couples TRBV5-1 to TRBJ2-3, with D perhaps TRBD2 (6 bases). The germline gives CDR1 SGHRS, CDR2 YFSETQ. This CDR3 is built from 16 residues. V lost 0 bases to trimming and J lost 1 base, with 12 bases between them. This CDR3 is CASSLVGEDGTDTQYF. The CDR3 DNA reads TGCGCCAGCAGCTTGGTGGGGGAGGATGGCACAGATACGCAGTATTTT.

The chain carries TRBV5-1 and TRBJ2-5, with 12 bases that match TRBD2. This CDR3 contains 15 residues. The germline V gene encodes CDR1 SGHRS and CDR2 YFSETQ. Germline trimming cut 4 bases from V and 4 bases from J; bases unmatched to any gene: 5. In DNA form, the CDR3 reads TGCGCCAGCAGCGCTTCACTAGCGGGAGGAGAGACCCAGTACTTC. As protein: CASSASLAGGETQYF. The full variable domain, its missing parts supplied by reference TRBV5-1 and TRBJ2-5, is KAGVTQTPRYLIKTRGQQVTLSCSPISGHRSVSWYQQTPGQGLQFLFEYFSETQRNKGNFPGRFSGRQFSNSRSEMNVSTLELGDSALYLCASSASLAGGETQYFGPGTRLLVL.